Each of the 22 T cell receptor beta chains below was sequenced from the same sample in a study of blood T cell repertoires in COVID-19 (dated by TCRdb to the early 2020s). The library came from the immunoSEQ multiplex PCR assay. TCRdb obtained this table from immuneACCESS and retained in-frame rearrangements with V and J assigned. These tables miss some clones; where compared with another copy, unresolved V genes account for less than half of the shortfall, and the remainder is unexplained. The sample yields hundreds of thousands of clones; less than 90% were counted once. Of the sample, about an eighth is held by the ten largest clones. The sample consisted of peripheral blood. The receptors were gathered from a woman aged 70-85 years with COVID-19, enrolled during active disease.

The chain carries TRBV2 and TRBJ2-2; tentative D call: TRBD1 (6 bases). The CDR3 totals 15 residues. Trimming took 8 bases from V and 4 from J, leaving 17 bases between them. Germline values: CDR1 SNHLY, CDR2 FYNNEI. The CDR3 DNA sequence: TGTGCCAGCCAGGAACACACAGGGACCACCGGGGAGCTGTTTTTT. Translation: CASQEHTGTTGELFF.

This chain uses TRBV19 with TRBJ1-5; TRBD1 matches 9 bases. Germline V lookup: CDR1 LNHDA, CDR2 SQIVND (reference sequence). With V trimmed by 4 bases and J by 7 bases, 14 bases remained unmatched. The CDR3 covers 17 residues. The DNA of the CDR3 is TGTGCCAGTAGTACATCTTTGGCGGGACAGGGTTACCAGCCCCAGCATTTT. Its protein is CASSTSLAGQGYQPQHF.

The V call is TRBV19, the J call TRBJ1-4, with 9 bases fitting TRBD1. CDR1 and CDR2 (germline): LNHDA, SQIVND (reference sequence). V dropped 2 bases and J dropped 6; count of bases not matched to a gene: 10. The CDR3 runs to 17 residues. This CDR3 reads CASSILGYGQGHEKLFF. In nucleotides, the CDR3 is TGTGCCAGTAGTATACTTGGTTACGGACAGGGGCATGAAAAACTGTTTTTT.

The J gene is TRBJ2-7, the V gene TRBV2; D is undetermined. The germline gives CDR1 SNHLY, CDR2 FYNNEI. V lost 6 bases, J lost 4 bases, and 22 bases lay in between. This CDR3 has 16 residues. CDR3 sequence: CASSEVMQHNGYEQYF. DNA for the CDR3: TGTGCCAGCAGCGAGGTGATGCAGCACAATGGGTACGAGCAGTACTTC.

The chain is built from TRBV18 and TRBJ2-2, with 11 bases identical to TRBD2. Germline CDR1 reads KGHSH; CDR2 reads LQKENI. This CDR3 spans 16 amino acids. Losses at the gene ends were 3 bases for V and 4 bases for J; bases not matched to a gene: 4. This CDR3 reads CASSPLLAGVTGELFF. The CDR3 bases are TGTGCCAGCTCACCTCTACTAGCGGGGGTCACCGGGGAGCTGTTTTTT.

The chain has TRBV6-5 and TRBJ1-4, with 7 bases fitting TRBD1. From germline, CDR1 is MNHEY and CDR2 SVGAGI. This CDR3 has 12 residues. V lost 7 bases, J lost 7 bases, and 3 bases stayed unmatched. The DNA for the CDR3 is TGTGCCAGCATACAGGGGTTTGAAAAACTGTTTTTT. Encoded protein: CASIQGFEKLFF.

CDR3 loop: CASSYSQEGHTEAFF. The CDR3 bases are TGTGCCAGCAGTTACTCTCAGGAGGGACACACTGAAGCTTTCTTT. This chain links TRBV6-5 with TRBJ1-1; D possibly corresponds to TRBD1 (5 bases). Germline assignment: CDR1 MNHEY and CDR2 SVGAGI. The CDR3 runs 15 residues. V lost 0 bases to trimming and J lost 3 bases, with 11 bases between them.

This clone appeared a few times. The V gene is TRBV7-9, the J gene TRBJ2-1, with D uncertain. CDR3 length: 13 amino acids. Trimming removed 5 bases at V and 7 bases at J, with 12 bases between. Looked up from germline, CDR1 is SEHNR and CDR2 is FQNEAQ (reference sequence). CDR3 region: CASSLAAYNEQFF. DNA for the CDR3: TGTGCCAGCAGCCTGGCAGCGTATAATGAGCAGTTCTTC.

The V gene is TRBV7-9, the J gene TRBJ1-2; D not certain. This CDR3 region has 14 residues. Germline lookup yields CDR1 SEHNR and CDR2 FQNEAQ (reference sequence). Trimming stripped 1 base from V and 2 bases from J, with 8 bases between. CDR3 amino acids: CASSLGGRNYGYTF. CDR3 coding DNA: TGTGCCAGCAGCTTAGGAGGCAGAAACTATGGCTACACCTTC.

This clone was counted ten times or more. V gene TRBV2 combines with J gene TRBJ2-5, with 8 nucleotides matching TRBD2. The CDR3 loop spans 13 amino acids. V gave up 5 bases and J gave up 6 bases; unmatched junction bases: 5. Germline lookup yields CDR1 SNHLY and CDR2 FYNNEI. The CDR3 region is CASSSGGAKTQYF. The CDR3 region has the DNA TGTGCCAGCAGTTCCGGGGGGGCAAAGACCCAGTACTTC. The complete variable domain, with remaining parts taken from reference TRBV2 and TRBJ2-5, reads EPEVTQTPSHQVTQMGQEVILRCVPISNHLYFYWYRQILGQKVEFLVSFYNNEISEKSEIFDDQFSVERPDGSNFTLKIRSTKLEDSAMYFCASSSGGAKTQYFGPGTRLLVL.

J is TRBJ2-7 and V is TRBV5-5; weak D call: TRBD2 (6 bases). The CDR3 runs 14 residues. The germline V gene has CDR1 SGHKS and CDR2 YYEKEE (reference sequence). V was cut by 0 bases and J by 5 bases, with 12 bases left in between. CDR3 protein: CASSLDRREDEQYF. CDR3 DNA: TGTGCCAGCAGCTTGGATCGCAGGGAGGACGAGCAGTACTTC.

This clone appeared a few times. The rearrangement uses TRBV6-1 and TRBJ1-1; D call uncertain. Germline CDR1 reads MNHNS; CDR2 reads SASEGT. The V end lost 1 base, the J end lost 1 base, and 4 bases lay between the germline ends. The CDR3 has 13 amino acids. The CDR3 nucleotides read TGTGCCAGCAGTGAAGGGAGGAACACTGAAGCTTTCTTT. It encodes CASSEGRNTEAFF.

This chain links TRBV30 with TRBJ1-1, with unresolved D. V gave up 0 bases and J gave up 9 bases, with 14 bases separating them. The CDR3 has 13 residues. CDR1 and CDR2 from the germline V gene are GTSNPN and SVGIG (reference sequence). CDR3 bases: TGTGCCTGGAGTGTATCCCTATTTGGTAAAGCTTTCTTT. Amino acids: CAWSVSLFGKAFF.

This CDR3 reads CASCRQAGNYGYTF. CDR3 bases: TGTGCCAGTTGCCGACAGGCCGGTAACTATGGCTACACCTTC. This chain joins TRBV19 and TRBJ1-2; weak D call: TRBD1 (6 bases). The CDR3 runs 14 residues. V lost 8 bases to trimming and J lost 1 base, with 14 bases between them. Per germline, CDR1 LNHDA and CDR2 SQIVND (reference sequence).

This clone came up once. The chain links TRBV10-3 to TRBJ1-6; TRBD1 is a possible D gene (6 bases). The V gene lost 6 bases and the J gene lost 15 bases, with 24 bases spanning the gap. Germline V gives CDR1 ENHRY, CDR2 SYGVKD. The CDR3 runs 15 residues. CDR3 in amino acids: CAISGTGHGSGLLHF. DNA for the CDR3: TGTGCCATCAGCGGAACGGGACATGGATCGGGTCTCCTCCACTTT.

This clone was counted a single time. This chain connects TRBV5-1 to TRBJ2-7, with 11 nucleotides matching TRBD2. This CDR3 spans 16 amino acids. Germline V gene sequence: CDR1 SGHRS, CDR2 YFSETQ. Trimming at V came to 4 bases and at J to 6 bases, leaving 12 bases not matched to a gene. CDR3 protein: CASSQAPSGGSSEQYF. CDR3 bases: TGCGCCAGCAGCCAGGCCCCTAGCGGGGGGTCGAGCGAGCAGTACTTC. Filled out from reference TRBV5-1 and TRBJ2-7, the complete variable domain reads KAGVTQTPRYLIKTRGQQVTLSCSPISGHRSVSWYQQTPGQGLQFLFEYFSETQRNKGNFPGRFSGRQFSNSRSEMNVSTLELGDSALYLCASSQAPSGGSSEQYFGPGTRLTVT.

This rearrangement joins TRBV4-2 to TRBJ2-1; 13 positions match TRBD2. There are 16 residues in the CDR3. The trim removed 0 bases at V and 12 bases at J, leaving 8 bases unmatched. CDR1 is LGHNA and CDR2 is YNFKEQ in the germline V gene. CDR3 DNA: TGTGCCAGCAGCCAAGATCTAGGACTAGCGGGGGTATCGCAGTTCTTC. Translation gives CASSQDLGLAGVSQFF.

The sample holds one count of this clone. The rearrangement uses TRBV7-9 and TRBJ1-5; D remains ambiguous. Germline V gene data show CDR1 as SEHNR and CDR2 as FQNEAQ (reference sequence). V shed 5 bases and J shed 5 bases, with 10 bases lying between them. The CDR3 contains 13 residues. In DNA, the CDR3 is TGTGCCAGCAGCCCGACGGCGGATCAGCCCCAGCATTTT. The encoded protein is CASSPTADQPQHF. The full variable domain, in which reference TRBV7-9 and TRBJ1-5 provide the parts outside the CDR3, is DTGVSQNPRHKITKRGQNVTFRCDPISEHNRLYWYRQTLGQGPEFLTYFQNEAQLEKSRLLSDRFSAERPKGSFSTLEIQRTEQGDSAMYLCASSPTADQPQHFGDGTRLSIL.

This chain's CDR3 is CASSLPGGYF. The CDR3 DNA reads as TGTGCCAGCAGTTTACCAGGGGGGTACTTC. The gene calls are TRBV27 and TRBJ2-7; 7 nucleotides align to TRBD1. Germline V gene lookup returns CDR1 MNHEY and CDR2 SMNVEV (reference sequence). The length of the CDR3 is 10 residues. V dropped 2 bases and J dropped 12; count of bases not matched to a gene: 1.

This clone was found a few times. The chain employs TRBV11-2 and TRBJ1-2, with unresolved D. Trimming removed 2 bases from V and 7 bases from J, with 11 bases in between. Per the germline V gene, CDR1 is SGHAT and CDR2 is FQNNGV. The CDR3 runs to 13 residues. The CDR3 region is CASSLSPGGGYTF. CDR3 nucleotide sequence: TGTGCCAGCAGCTTATCTCCGGGTGGTGGCTACACCTTC. Full variable domain (outside the CDR3, taken from reference TRBV11-2 and TRBJ1-2): EAGVAQSPRYKIIEKRQSVAFWCNPISGHATLYWYQQILGQGPKLLIQFQNNGVVDDSQLPKDRFSAERLKGVDSTLKIQPAKLEDSAVYLCASSLSPGGGYTFGSGTRLTVV.

The V call is TRBV5-6, the J call TRBJ2-3, with a possible D match to TRBD1 (5 bases). Germline V lookup: CDR1 SGHDT, CDR2 YYEEEE. V was cut by 3 bases and J by 0 bases, with 11 bases left in between. CDR3 size: 15 residues. CDR3 amino acids: CASSYLTDSTDTQYF. The CDR3 DNA follows: TGTGCCAGCAGCTACCTGACAGATAGCACAGATACGCAGTATTTT. Looking up the rest from reference TRBV5-6 and TRBJ2-3 gives the full variable domain: DAGVTQSPTHLIKTRGQQVTLRCSPKSGHDTVSWYQQALGQGPQFIFQYYEEEERQRGNFPDRFSGHQFPNYSSELNVNALLLGDSALYLCASSYLTDSTDTQYFGPGTRLTVL.

The chain employs TRBV7-3 and TRBJ2-1; D gene ambiguous. This CDR3 is built from 16 residues. V lost 1 base and J 4 bases, leaving 14 bases between the germline ends. From germline, CDR1 is SGHTA and CDR2 FQGTGA. The CDR3 spells CASSLNPLPPYNEQFF. The CDR3 DNA reads as TGTGCCAGCAGCTTAAATCCCCTACCTCCTTACAATGAGCAGTTCTTC.